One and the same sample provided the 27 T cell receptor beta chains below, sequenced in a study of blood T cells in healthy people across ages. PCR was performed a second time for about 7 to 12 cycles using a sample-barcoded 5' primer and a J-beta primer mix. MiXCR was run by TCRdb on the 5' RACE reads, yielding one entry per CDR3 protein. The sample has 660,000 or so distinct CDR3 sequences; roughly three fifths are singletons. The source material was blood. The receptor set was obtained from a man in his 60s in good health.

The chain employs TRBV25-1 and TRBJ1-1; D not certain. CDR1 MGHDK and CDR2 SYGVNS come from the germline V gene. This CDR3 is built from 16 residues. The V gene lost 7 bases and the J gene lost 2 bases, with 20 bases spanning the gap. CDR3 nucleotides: TGTGCCAGCATAAGCAGTCTCGGAAACCAAAACACTGAAGCTTTCTTT. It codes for CASISSLGNQNTEAFF.

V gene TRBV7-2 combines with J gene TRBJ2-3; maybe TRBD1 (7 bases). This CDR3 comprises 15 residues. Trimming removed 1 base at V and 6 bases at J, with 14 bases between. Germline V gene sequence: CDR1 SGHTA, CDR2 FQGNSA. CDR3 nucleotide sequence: TGTGCCAGCAGCTTAGACCCAGGGGGGTGGGATACGCAGTATTTT. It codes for CASSLDPGGWDTQYF.

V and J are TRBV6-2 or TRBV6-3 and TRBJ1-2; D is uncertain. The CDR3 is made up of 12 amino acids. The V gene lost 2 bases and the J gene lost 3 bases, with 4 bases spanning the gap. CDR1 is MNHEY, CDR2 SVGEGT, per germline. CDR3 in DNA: TGTGCCAGCAGTTACAGCGACTATGGCTACACCTTC. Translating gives CASSYSDYGYTF.

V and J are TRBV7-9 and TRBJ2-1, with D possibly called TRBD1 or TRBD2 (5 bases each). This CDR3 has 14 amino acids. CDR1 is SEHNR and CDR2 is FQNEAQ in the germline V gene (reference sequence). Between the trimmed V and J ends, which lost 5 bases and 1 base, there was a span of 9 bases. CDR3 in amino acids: CASSGDPSYNEQFF. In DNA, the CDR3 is TGTGCCAGCAGCGGGGACCCTTCCTACAATGAGCAGTTCTTC. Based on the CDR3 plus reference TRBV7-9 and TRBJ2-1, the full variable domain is DTGVSQNPRHKITKRGQNVTFRCDPISEHNRLYWYRQTLGQGPEFLTYFQNEAQLEKSRLLSDRFSAERPKGSFSTLEIQRTEQGDSAMYLCASSGDPSYNEQFFGPGTRLTVL.

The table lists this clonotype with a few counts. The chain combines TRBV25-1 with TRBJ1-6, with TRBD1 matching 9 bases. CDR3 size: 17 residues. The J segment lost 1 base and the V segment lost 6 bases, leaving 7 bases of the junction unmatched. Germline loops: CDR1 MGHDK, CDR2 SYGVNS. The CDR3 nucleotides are TGTGCCAGCAGGCCACCGGGACAGGGTTCCTATAATTCACCCCTCCACTTT. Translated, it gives CASRPPGQGSYNSPLHF. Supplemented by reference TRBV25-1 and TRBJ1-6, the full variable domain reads EADIYQTPRYLVIGTGKKITLECSQTMGHDKMYWYQQDPGMELHLIHYSYGVNSTEKGDLSSESTVSRIRTEHFPLTLESARPSHTSQYLCASRPPGQGSYNSPLHFGNGTRLTVT.

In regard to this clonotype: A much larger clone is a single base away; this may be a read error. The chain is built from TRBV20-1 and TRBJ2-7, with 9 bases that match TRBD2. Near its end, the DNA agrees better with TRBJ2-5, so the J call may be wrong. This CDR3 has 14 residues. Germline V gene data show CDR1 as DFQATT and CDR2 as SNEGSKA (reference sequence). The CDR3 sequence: CSAPRSGGSETQYF. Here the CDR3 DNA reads TGCAGTGCTCCCAGAAGCGGGGGGAGTGAGACCCAGTACTTC.

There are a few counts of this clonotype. CDR3 in amino acids: CASSLRAAGEETQYF. CDR3 in DNA: TGTGCCAGCAGTTTAAGGGCGGCGGGGGAAGAGACCCAGTACTTC. The V gene is TRBV12-3 or TRBV12-4, the J gene TRBJ2-5; 7 bases line up with TRBD2. V gave up 2 bases and J gave up 3 bases; unmatched junction bases: 6. The CDR3 spans 15 residues.

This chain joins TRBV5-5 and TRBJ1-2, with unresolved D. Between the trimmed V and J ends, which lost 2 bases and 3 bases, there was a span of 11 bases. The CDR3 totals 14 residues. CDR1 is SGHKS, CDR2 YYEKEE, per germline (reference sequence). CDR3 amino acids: CASSFGDSYYGYTF. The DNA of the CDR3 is TGTGCCAGCAGCTTCGGGGATTCTTACTATGGCTACACCTTC.

CDR3 protein: CASSLAGTGTRELFF. CDR3 DNA: TGTGCCAGCAGCTTAGCGGGGACAGGGACCCGGGAGCTGTTTTTT. The chain carries TRBV7-8 and TRBJ2-2; 9 nucleotides line up with TRBD1. The CDR3 has 15 amino acids. V was pared by 0 bases and J by 9 bases, with 5 bases of the junction left unmatched. Germline assignment: CDR1 SGHVS and CDR2 FQNEAQ.

The CDR3 is CASSRGLAPSEQYF. The CDR3 coding sequence is TGTGCCAGCAGCCGTGGACTAGCCCCCTCCGAGCAGTACTTC. The gene calls are TRBV3-1 and TRBJ2-4; 8 bases agree with TRBD2. Matching the DNA end better, TRBJ2-7 makes the J call doubtful. The length of the CDR3 is 14 residues. Germline CDR1 is LGHDT and CDR2 is YNNKEL (reference sequence).

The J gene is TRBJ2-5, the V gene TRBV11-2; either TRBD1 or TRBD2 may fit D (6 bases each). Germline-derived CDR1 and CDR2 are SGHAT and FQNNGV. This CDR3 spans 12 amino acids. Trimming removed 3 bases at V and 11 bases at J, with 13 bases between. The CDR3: CASSFKGGGQYF. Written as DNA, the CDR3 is TGTGCCAGCAGCTTTAAGGGGGGCGGGCAGTACTTC.

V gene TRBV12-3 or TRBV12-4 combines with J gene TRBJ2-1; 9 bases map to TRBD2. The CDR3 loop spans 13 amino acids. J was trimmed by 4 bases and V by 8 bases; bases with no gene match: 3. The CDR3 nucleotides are TGTGCCAGCGCGGGGGGGCTTTACAATGAGCAGTTCTTC. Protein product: CASAGGLYNEQFF.

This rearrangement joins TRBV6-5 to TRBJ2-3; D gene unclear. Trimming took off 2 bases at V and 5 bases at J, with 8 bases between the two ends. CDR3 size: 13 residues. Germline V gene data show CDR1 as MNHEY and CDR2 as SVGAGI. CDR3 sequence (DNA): TGTGCCAGCAGTTACCCCCGGCAAGATACGCAGTATTTT. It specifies CASSYPRQDTQYF.

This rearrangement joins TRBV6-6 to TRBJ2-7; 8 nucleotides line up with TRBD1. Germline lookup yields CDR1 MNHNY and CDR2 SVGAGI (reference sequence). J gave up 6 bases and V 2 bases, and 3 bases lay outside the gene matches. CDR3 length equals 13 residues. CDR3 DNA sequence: TGTGCCAGCAGTTACGCCGACAGGGGCGAGCAGTACTTC. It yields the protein CASSYADRGEQYF.

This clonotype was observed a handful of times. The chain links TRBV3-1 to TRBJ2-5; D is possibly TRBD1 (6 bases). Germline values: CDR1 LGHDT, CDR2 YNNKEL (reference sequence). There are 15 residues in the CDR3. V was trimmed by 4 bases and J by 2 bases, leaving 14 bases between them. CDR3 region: CASSPGSRGQETQYF. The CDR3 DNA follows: TGTGCCAGCAGCCCCGGTTCGAGGGGGCAAGAGACCCAGTACTTC.

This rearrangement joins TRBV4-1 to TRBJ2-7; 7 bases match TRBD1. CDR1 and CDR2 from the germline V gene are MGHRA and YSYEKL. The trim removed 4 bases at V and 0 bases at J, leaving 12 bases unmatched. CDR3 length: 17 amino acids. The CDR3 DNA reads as TGCGCCAGCAGCCCAGCCGCCTTGAGACAGGGCTCCTACGAGCAGTACTTC. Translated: CASSPAALRQGSYEQYF.

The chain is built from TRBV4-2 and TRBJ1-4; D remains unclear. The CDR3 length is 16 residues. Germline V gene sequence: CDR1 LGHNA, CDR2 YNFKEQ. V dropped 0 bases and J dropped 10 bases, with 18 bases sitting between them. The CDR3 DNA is TGTGCCAGCAGCCAAGATCAAGGAGGGTGGGCCGGAAAACTGTTTTTT. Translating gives CASSQDQGGWAGKLFF.

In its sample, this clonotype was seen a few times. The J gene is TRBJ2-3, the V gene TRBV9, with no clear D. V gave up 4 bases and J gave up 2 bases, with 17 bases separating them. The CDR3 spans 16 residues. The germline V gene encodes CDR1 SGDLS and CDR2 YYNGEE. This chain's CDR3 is CASSPLASQFTDTQYF. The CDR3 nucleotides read TGTGCCAGCAGCCCCCTCGCCAGTCAGTTCACAGATACGCAGTATTTT.

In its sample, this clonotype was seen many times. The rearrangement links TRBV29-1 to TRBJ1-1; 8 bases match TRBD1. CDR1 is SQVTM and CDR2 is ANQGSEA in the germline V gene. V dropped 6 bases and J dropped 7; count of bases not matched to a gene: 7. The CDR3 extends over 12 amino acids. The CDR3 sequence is CSVGRQGNEAFF. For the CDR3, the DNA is TGCAGCGTCGGCAGACAGGGGAATGAAGCTTTCTTT.

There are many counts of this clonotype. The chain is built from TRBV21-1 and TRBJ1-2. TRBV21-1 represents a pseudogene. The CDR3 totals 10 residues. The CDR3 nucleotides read TGTGCCAGCAGCAAGGGTGGCTACACCTTC. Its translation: CASSKGGYTF.

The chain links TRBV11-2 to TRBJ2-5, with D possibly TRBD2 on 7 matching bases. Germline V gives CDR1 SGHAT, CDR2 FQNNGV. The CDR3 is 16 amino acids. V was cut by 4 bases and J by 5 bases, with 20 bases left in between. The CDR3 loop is CASSSQAGGGFETQYF. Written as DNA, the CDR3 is TGTGCCAGCAGCTCCCAGGCTGGGGGGGGCTTTGAGACCCAGTACTTC.

Here the CDR3 reads CASIRTSGESYEQYF. The CDR3 bases are TGTGCCAGCATCCGGACTAGCGGGGAGTCCTACGAGCAGTACTTC. The V gene is TRBV2, the J gene TRBJ2-7, with 12 bases aligning to TRBD2. This CDR3 is 15 amino acids long. The junction had 5 bases not matched to a gene; V was cut back by 7 bases and J by 1 base. From germline, CDR1 is SNHLY and CDR2 FYNNEI.

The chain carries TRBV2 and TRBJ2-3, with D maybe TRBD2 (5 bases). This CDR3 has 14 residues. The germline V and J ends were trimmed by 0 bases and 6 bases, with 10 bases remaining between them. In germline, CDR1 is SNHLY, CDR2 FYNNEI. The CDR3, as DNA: TGTGCCAGCAGTGAAGCGCTCTGGAGGGATACGCAGTATTTT. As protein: CASSEALWRDTQYF.

The CDR3 reads CASSNRGIGAEAFF. The CDR3 DNA sequence: TGTGCCAGCAGTAACAGGGGGATAGGAGCTGAAGCTTTCTTT. The rearrangement links TRBV6-5 to TRBJ1-1; 8 nucleotides line up with TRBD1. Trimming took 5 bases from V and 6 from J; bases not matched to a gene: 8. Per the germline V gene, CDR1 is MNHEY and CDR2 is SVGAGI. This CDR3 is 14 amino acids long.

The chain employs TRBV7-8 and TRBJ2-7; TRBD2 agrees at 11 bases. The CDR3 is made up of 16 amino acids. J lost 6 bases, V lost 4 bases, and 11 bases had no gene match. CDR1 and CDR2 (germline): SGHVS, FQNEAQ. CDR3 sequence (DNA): TGTGCCAGCAGCTCCACTCGCCTAGCGGGGGGAGGCGAGCAGTACTTC. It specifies CASSSTRLAGGGEQYF. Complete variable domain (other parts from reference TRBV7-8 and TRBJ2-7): GAGVSQSPRYKVAKRGQDVALRCDPISGHVSLFWYQQALGQGPEFLTYFQNEAQLDKSGLPSDRFFAERPEGSVSTLKIQRTQQEDSAVYLCASSSTRLAGGGEQYFGPGTRLTVT.

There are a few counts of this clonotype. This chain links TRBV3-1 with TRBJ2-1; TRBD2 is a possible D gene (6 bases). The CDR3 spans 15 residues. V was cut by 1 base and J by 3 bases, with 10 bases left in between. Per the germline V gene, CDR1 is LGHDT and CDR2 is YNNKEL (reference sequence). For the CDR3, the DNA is TGTGCCAGCAGCCAAGCGCTTAGCGGCTACAATGAGCAGTTCTTC. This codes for CASSQALSGYNEQFF.

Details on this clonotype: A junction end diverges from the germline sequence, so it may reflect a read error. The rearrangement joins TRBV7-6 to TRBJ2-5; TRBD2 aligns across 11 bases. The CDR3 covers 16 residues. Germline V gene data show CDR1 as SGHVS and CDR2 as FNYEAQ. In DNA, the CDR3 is TGTGCCGGCAGCCAGATAGCGGGGGGGCCGCAAGAGACCCAGTACTTC. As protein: CAGSQIAGGPQETQYF.